This T cell receptor beta chain was captured by sequencing in a study of fetal regulatory T cell absence and autoimmunity. Study-level background: IPEX patients had exocrine pancreas autoimmunity without clinical diabetes. Study conclusions and caveats: Oligoclonal TCR enrichment in pancreas over cord blood reached over 95-fold for some clones. In IPEX, the enrichment was taken to support antigen-driven autoimmunity before birth.

Comments on this clone: Its antigen is as yet unknown.

Method: immunoSEQ multiplex PCR; TCRdb's copy keeps in-frame clones and lacks some. The sample lists around 100,000 clones, about two thirds occurring once. This TCR derives from a male donor with IPEX syndrome. Sample: pancreas tissue.

The CDR3, as DNA: TGTGCCAGCAGCTTAGGGACTGAAGCTTTCTTT. It encodes CASSLGTEAFF. The V and J genes are TRBV7-9 and TRBJ1-1; D is ambiguous. Germline V CDR1 and CDR2: SEHNR, FQNEAQ (reference sequence). Trimming took off 1 base at V and 5 bases at J, with 2 bases between the two ends. This CDR3 region has 11 residues.